A selection of T cell receptor beta chains follows, all from one sample in a study of blood T cell repertoires in COVID-19. Only in-frame clones appear in the TCRdb table, and some are missing; sequencing was by immunoSEQ multiplex PCR. The data show 150,000 to 200,000 clones, approximately 90% seen once. The sequencing sample was made of peripheral blood. The receptors here all came from a man aged 18 to 30 with COVID-19, enrolled during active disease. Both conserved end residues are part of each CDR3. Each record gives: CDR3 length, V gene, J gene, D gene, CDR3 DNA, CDR3 protein. D genes are given only for firm matches.

16,TRBV9,TRBJ2-6,-,TGTGCCAGCAGCGTAGGAGGGCAAGGTGGGGCCAACGTCCTGACTTTC,CASSVGGQGGANVLTF
15,TRBV6-5,TRBJ1-1,TRBD1,TGTGCCAGCGGTCGGACAGGGGAGGGGGACACTGAAGCTTTCTTT,CASGRTGEGDTEAFF
14,TRBV15,TRBJ2-7,-,TGTGCCACCAGCAGAGATCTGGGGAGCTACGAGCAGTACTTC,CATSRDLGSYEQYF
15,TRBV27,TRBJ2-7,TRBD2,TGTGCCAGCAGTTATCTCGGACTAGCTCGGTACGAGCAGTACTTC,CASSYLGLARYEQYF
14,TRBV28,TRBJ2-7,-,TGTGCCAGCACCCATCGGGGGTACTCCTACGAGCAGTACTTC,CASTHRGYSYEQYF
11,TRBV21-1,TRBJ2-7,-,TGTGCCAGCAGAAGGCAGGGGGCCGAGTACTTC,CASRRQGAEYF
14,TRBV10-3,TRBJ2-7,-,TGTGCCACCAGGAGGGCACCGCCGGACTACGAGCAGTACTTC,CATRRAPPDYEQYF
14,TRBV10-3,TRBJ1-1,-,TGTGCCATCGGGGAAAACAGGGAGAACTCTGAAGCTTTCTTT,CAIGENRENSEAFF
13,TRBV10-3,TRBJ2-1,TRBD2,TGTGCCATCAGTTTCCGGGAGGACAATGAGCAGTTCTTC,CAISFREDNEQFF
16,TRBV6-2/TRBV6-3,TRBJ2-5,TRBD1,TGTGCCAGCAGTCCGATTGGGGACAGGGCAGTAGAGACCCAGTACTTC,CASSPIGDRAVETQYF
14,TRBV24-1,TRBJ2-7,-,TGTGCCACCAGTGATCCCGGGAACCCCTACGAGCAGTACTTC,CATSDPGNPYEQYF
13,TRBV6-5,TRBJ2-1,-,TGTGCCAGCAGTCAACAGTCCTACAATGAGCAGTTCTTC,CASSQQSYNEQFF
13,TRBV24-1,TRBJ2-7,-,TGTGCCACCAGTGCAGGGCTAGCGTTCGAGCAGTACTTC,CATSAGLAFEQYF